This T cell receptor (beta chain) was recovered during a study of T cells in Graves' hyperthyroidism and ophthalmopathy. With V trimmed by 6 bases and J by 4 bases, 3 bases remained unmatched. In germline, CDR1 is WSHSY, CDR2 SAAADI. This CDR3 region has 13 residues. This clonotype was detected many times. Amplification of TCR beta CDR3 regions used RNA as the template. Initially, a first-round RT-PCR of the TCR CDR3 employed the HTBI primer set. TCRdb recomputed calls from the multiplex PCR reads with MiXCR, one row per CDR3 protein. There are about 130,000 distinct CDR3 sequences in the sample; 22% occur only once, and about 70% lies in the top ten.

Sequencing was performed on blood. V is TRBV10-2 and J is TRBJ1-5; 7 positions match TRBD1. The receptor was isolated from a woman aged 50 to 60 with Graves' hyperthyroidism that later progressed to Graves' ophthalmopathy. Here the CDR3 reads CASSQGENQPQHF. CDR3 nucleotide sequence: TGCGCCAGCAGCCAGGGGGAAAATCAGCCCCAGCATTTT.